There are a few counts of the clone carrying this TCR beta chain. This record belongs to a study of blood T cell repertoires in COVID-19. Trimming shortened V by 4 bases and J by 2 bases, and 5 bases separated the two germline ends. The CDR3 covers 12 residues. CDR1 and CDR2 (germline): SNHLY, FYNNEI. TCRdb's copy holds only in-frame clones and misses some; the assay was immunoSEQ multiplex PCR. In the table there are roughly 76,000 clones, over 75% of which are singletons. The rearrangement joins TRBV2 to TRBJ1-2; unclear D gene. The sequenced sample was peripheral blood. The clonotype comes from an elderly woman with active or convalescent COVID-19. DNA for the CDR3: TGTGCCAGCAGTGTAGAAAACTATGGCTACACCTTC. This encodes CASSVENYGYTF.